A selection of T cell receptor beta chains follows, all from one sample in a study of OX40 agonist ivuxolimab in advanced cancers. Sequencing used immunoSEQ multiplex PCR; TCRdb keeps in-frame clones, though not all of them. The repertoire holds some 130,000 clones, with roughly nine tenths as singletons. This specimen consisted of CD4+ or CD8+ T cells sorted from blood, obtained in a trial of the OX40 agonist ivuxolimab. The receptors here all came from an adult with an advanced solid tumor such as melanoma, head and neck, liver or kidney cancer. Each CDR3 is given with its conserved first and last residue. D genes are given only for firm matches.

V gene	CDR3 length	J gene	D gene	CDR3 protein
TRBV7-8	17	TRBJ2-1	TRBD1	CASSHGTGRFIYNEQFF
TRBV14	14	TRBJ1-4	-	CASSLRPIPEQVFF
TRBV7-9	12	TRBJ2-7	-	CASSLAGLEQYF
TRBV27	12	TRBJ1-1	-	CASSPPGTEAFF
TRBV5-1	11	TRBJ2-7	-	CASGPLGEQYF
TRBV7-2	17	TRBJ1-2	-	CASSLGRAAIPNYGYTF
TRBV9	15	TRBJ2-3	TRBD2	CASTRGGTGTDTQYF
TRBV6-1	15	TRBJ1-3	TRBD1	CASRDRERRGNTIYF
TRBV11-2	17	TRBJ1-1	-	CASSLDHRAAGRTEAFF
TRBV4-3	15	TRBJ2-6	-	CASSQRSSGANVLTF
TRBV19	12	TRBJ1-2	-	CASSIKQYGYTF
TRBV28	15	TRBJ2-1	-	CASNQGRGAHNEQFF
TRBV4-3	15	TRBJ2-2	TRBD1	CASSRGDSNTGELFF
TRBV30	14	TRBJ2-1	TRBD1	CAWIGQASYNEQFF
TRBV4-1	15	TRBJ1-5	TRBD1	CASSQDIGTAQPQHF
TRBV20-1	10	TRBJ1-1	-	CSARVSEAFF
TRBV5-1	15	TRBJ2-7	-	CASSLAGTSSYEQYF
TRBV7-3	14	TRBJ2-1	TRBD2	CASSLTASGYEQFF
TRBV9	14	TRBJ2-3	TRBD2	CASSLAGGSDTQYF
TRBV14	15	TRBJ1-4	-	CASSPRNSLGEKLFF
TRBV4-1	17	TRBJ2-2	TRBD1	CASSHRTRQGNTGELFF
TRBV5-1	15	TRBJ2-7	TRBD1	CASSLGTGPLHEQYF
TRBV28	14	TRBJ1-2	-	CASSLPLTPGDIPF
TRBV12-2	17	TRBJ1-2	-	CASRFNEPFIPNYGYTF
TRBV6-5	15	TRBJ2-5	-	CASSYSLGQGGTQYF
TRBV5-1	17	TRBJ2-2	TRBD1	CASSPHQGALDTGELFF
TRBV5-1	16	TRBJ2-1	-	CASSPDSSSSYNEQFF
TRBV27	12	TRBJ2-5	TRBD1	CASSTDRGTQYF
TRBV29-1	12	TRBJ1-3	-	CSVGASGNTIYF
TRBV5-8	14	TRBJ2-5	-	CASFKGLYQETQYF
TRBV7-2	13	TRBJ1-4	-	CASSLNSGEKLFF
TRBV7-9	13	TRBJ1-2	-	CASSLGRPYGYTF
TRBV7-2	17	TRBJ2-2	-	CASSPRAGTANTGELFF
TRBV30	12	TRBJ1-4	-	CAWSPGNEKLFF
TRBV30	14	TRBJ2-3	TRBD1	CAWSGGQGADTQYF
TRBV2	14	TRBJ2-3	-	CASSEGSLARAQYF
TRBV4-1	14	TRBJ2-7	-	CASSQQGWTYEQYF
TRBV11-3	15	TRBJ2-3	TRBD1	CASSLGTGATDTQYF
TRBV15	14	TRBJ1-2	-	CATSERGGFIGYTF